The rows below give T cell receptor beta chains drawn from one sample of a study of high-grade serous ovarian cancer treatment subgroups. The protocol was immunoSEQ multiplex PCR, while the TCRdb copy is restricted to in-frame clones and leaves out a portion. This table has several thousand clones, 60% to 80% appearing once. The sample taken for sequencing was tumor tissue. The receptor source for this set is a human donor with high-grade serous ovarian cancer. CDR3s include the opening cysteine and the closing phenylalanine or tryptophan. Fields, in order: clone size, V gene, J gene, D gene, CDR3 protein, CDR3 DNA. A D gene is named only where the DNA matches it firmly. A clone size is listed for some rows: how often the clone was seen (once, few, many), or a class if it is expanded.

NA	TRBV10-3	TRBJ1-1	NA	CAIRARNTEAFF	TGTGCCATCCGAGCCAGAAACACTGAAGCTTTCTTT
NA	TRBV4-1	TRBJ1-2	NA	CASSQGRGEAYGYTF	TGCGCCAGCAGCCAAGGAAGGGGGGAGGCCTATGGCTACACCTTC
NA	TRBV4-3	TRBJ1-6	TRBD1	CASSQFRDRESPLHF	TGCGCCAGCAGCCAATTCAGGGACAGGGAATCACCCCTCCACTTT
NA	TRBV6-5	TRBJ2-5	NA	CASSYQASETQYF	TGTGCCAGCAGTTATCAAGCCTCAGAGACCCAGTACTTC
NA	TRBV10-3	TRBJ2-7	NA	CAISEVKGDRNEQYF	TGTGCCATCAGTGAGGTCAAGGGAGACCGCAACGAGCAGTACTTC
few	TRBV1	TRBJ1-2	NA	CTSSQELMGQQNYGYTF	TGCACCAGCAGCCAAGAGTTAATGGGACAGCAGAACTATGGCTACACCTTC
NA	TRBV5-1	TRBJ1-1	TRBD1	CASSWREGARTEAFF	TGCGCCAGCAGCTGGAGAGAGGGGGCCCGGACTGAAGCTTTCTTT
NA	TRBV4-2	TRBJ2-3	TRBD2	CASSPGLAGAEDTQYF	TGTGCCAGCAGCCCGGGACTAGCGGGGGCGGAAGATACGCAGTATTTT
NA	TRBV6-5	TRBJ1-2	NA	CASSYKPGNYGYTF	TGTGCCAGCAGTTACAAGCCAGGGAACTATGGCTACACCTTC
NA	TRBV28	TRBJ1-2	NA	CASSGDWEVNGYTF	TGTGCCAGCAGTGGGGACTGGGAGGTGAATGGCTACACCTTC
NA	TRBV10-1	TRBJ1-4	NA	CASRTGSGANEKLFF	TGCGCCAGCAGAACAGGGTCTGGGGCTAATGAAAAACTGTTTTTT
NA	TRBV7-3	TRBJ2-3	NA	CASSSQGAADTQYF	TGTGCCAGCAGCTCACAGGGTGCGGCAGATACGCAGTATTTT
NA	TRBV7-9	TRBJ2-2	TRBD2	CASSSPAGGYTGGLFF	TGTGCCAGCAGCTCCCCGGCGGGGGGATACACCGGGGGGCTGTTTTTT
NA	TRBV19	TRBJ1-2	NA	CASTDSYGYTF	TGTGCCAGTACGGATAGCTATGGCTACACCTTC
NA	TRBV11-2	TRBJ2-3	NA	CASSLELAAVHTQYF	TGTGCCAGCAGCTTAGAATTAGCGGCCGTCCATACGCAGTATTTT
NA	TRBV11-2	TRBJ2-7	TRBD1	CASSLATGVIGEQYF	TGTGCCAGCAGCTTAGCGACAGGGGTTATAGGCGAGCAGTACTTC
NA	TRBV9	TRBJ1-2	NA	CASSPRRDGGNYGYTF	TGTGCCAGCAGCCCCCGCCGGGACGGTGGCAACTATGGCTACACCTTC
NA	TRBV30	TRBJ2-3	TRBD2	CAWAAASGGSTDTQYF	TGTGCCTGGGCGGCCGCTAGCGGGGGTAGCACAGATACGCAGTATTTT
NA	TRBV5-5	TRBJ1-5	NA	CASSLEQGSQPQHF	TGTGCCAGCAGCTTGGAACAGGGTAGTCAGCCCCAGCATTTT
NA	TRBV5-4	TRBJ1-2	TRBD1	CASSLVGDSYGYTF	TGTGCCAGCAGCTTGGTAGGGGACAGCTATGGCTACACCTTC
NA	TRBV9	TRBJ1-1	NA	CASQGENTEAFF	TGTGCCAGCCAGGGAGAGAACACTGAAGCTTTCTTT
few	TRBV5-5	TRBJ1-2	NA	CASSLTEDGYTF	TGTGCCAGCAGTCTAACAGAAGATGGCTACACCTTC
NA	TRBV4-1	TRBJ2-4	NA	CASSSPPGSAKNIQYF	TGCGCCAGCAGCTCCCCGCCGGGGTCAGCCAAAAACATTCAGTACTTC
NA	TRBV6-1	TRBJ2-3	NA	CASKWKDTQYF	TGTGCCAGCAAATGGAAGGATACGCAGTATTTT
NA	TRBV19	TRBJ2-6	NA	CASKMQGAGANVLTF	TGTGCCAGTAAAATGCAGGGTGCTGGGGCCAACGTCCTGACTTTC
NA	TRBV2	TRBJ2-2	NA	CASSDEGIYDNTGELFF	TGTGCCAGCAGTGACGAGGGGATCTACGATAACACCGGGGAGCTGTTTTTT
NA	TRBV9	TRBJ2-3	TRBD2	CASSVRAGGPTDTQYF	TGTGCCAGCAGCGTCCGAGCGGGGGGACCTACAGATACGCAGTATTTT
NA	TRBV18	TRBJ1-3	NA	CASSPNPSGNTIYF	TGTGCCAGCTCACCAAATCCCTCTGGAAACACCATATATTTT
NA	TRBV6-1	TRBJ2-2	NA	CASLQGSKNTGELFF	TGTGCCAGTCTCCAGGGGTCCAAGAACACCGGGGAGCTGTTTTTT
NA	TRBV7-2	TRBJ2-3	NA	CASSSHRTGDTDTQYF	TGTGCCAGCAGCTCCCACCGGACCGGGGACACAGATACGCAGTATTTT
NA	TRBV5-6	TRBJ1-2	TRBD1	CASSPRTGGYYGYTF	TGTGCCAGCAGCCCCCGGACAGGGGGGTACTATGGCTACACCTTC
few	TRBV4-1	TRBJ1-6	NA	CASSQEADSPLHF	TGCGCCAGCAGCCAAGAGGCGGATTCACCCCTCCACTTT
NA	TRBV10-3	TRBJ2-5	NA	CAISEWEEETQYF	TGTGCCATCAGTGAGTGGGAGGAAGAGACCCAGTACTTC
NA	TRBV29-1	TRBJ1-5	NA	CSAGGGNGQPQHF	TGCAGCGCCGGGGGGGGGAATGGTCAGCCCCAGCATTTT
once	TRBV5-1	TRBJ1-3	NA	CASSLESAVHSGNTIYF	TGCGCCAGCAGCTTGGAGTCGGCAGTCCACTCTGGAAACACCATATATTTT
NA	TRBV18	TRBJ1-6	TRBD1	CASSPRTGESPLHF	TGTGCCAGCTCACCACGGACAGGGGAGTCACCCCTCCACTTT
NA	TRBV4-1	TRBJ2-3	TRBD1	CASSQDVRGRWDTQYF	TGCGCCAGCAGCCAAGATGTGAGGGGGCGGTGGGATACGCAGTATTTT
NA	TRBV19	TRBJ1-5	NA	CASSRTGHRVPQHF	TGTGCCAGTAGCCGAACAGGGCATCGGGTGCCCCAGCATTTT
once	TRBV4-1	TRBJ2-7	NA	CASSQDRATYEQYF	TGCGCCAGCAGCCAAGATCGTGCGACCTACGAGCAGTACTTC
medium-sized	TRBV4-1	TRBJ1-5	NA	CASSQEVDQPQHF	TGCGCCAGCAGCCAAGAAGTGGATCAGCCCCAGCATTTT
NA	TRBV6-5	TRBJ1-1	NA	CASRKRNTEAFF	TGTGCCAGCAGGAAAAGAAACACTGAAGCTTTCTTT
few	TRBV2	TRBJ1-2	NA	CASSVGLGGYTF	TGTGCCAGCAGTGTAGGGCTAGGCGGCTACACCTTC
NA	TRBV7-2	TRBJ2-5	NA	CASSSPGRETQYF	TGTGCCAGCAGCAGCCCCGGGCGGGAGACCCAGTACTTC
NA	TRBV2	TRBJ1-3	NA	CASSVEVGSGNTIYF	TGTGCCAGCAGTGTAGAAGTCGGCTCTGGAAACACCATATATTTT
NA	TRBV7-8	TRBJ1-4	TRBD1	CASSLIVQGAGEKLFF	TGTGCCAGCAGCTTAATAGTTCAGGGGGCGGGGGAAAAACTGTTTTTT